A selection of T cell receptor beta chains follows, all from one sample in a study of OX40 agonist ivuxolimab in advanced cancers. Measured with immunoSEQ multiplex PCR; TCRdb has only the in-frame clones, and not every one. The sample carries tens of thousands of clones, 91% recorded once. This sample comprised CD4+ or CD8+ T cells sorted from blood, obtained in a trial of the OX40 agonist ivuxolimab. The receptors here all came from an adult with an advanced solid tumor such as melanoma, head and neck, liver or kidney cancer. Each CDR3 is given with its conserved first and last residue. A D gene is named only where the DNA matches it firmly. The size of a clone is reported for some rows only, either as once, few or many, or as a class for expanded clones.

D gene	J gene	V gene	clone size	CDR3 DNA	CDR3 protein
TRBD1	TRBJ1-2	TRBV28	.	TGTGCCAGCAGTGTAACAGGGGAGCCCTTAGACCCCTATGGCTACACCTTC	CASSVTGEPLDPYGYTF
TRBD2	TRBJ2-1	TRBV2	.	TGTGCCAGCAGTGAGGTCGGGCGGGAGGGCCTTCTCCATGAGCAGTTCTTC	CASSEVGREGLLHEQFF
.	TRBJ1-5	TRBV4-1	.	TGCGCCAGCAGTCGTTGGCCGTTTCAGCCCCAGCATTTT	CASSRWPFQPQHF
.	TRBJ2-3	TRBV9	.	TGTGCCAGCAGCGTATCCCAGTCTAGCACAGATACGCAGTATTTT	CASSVSQSSTDTQYF
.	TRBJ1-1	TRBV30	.	TGTGCCTGGAGTGAAATTAGGAACACTGAAGCTTTCTTT	CAWSEIRNTEAFF
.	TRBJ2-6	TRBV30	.	TGTGCCTGGAGTGGGGGGTCTGGGGCCAACGTCCTGACTTTC	CAWSGGSGANVLTF
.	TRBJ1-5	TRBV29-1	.	TGCAGCGTTGAGGAAGGAAGAAATCAGCCCCAGCATTTT	CSVEEGRNQPQHF
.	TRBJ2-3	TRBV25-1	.	TGTGCCAGCAGTCTGGGGACCACAGATACGCAGTATTTT	CASSLGTTDTQYF
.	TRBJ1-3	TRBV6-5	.	TGTGCCAGCACTCTAACCCCCGGAAACACCATATATTTT	CASTLTPGNTIYF
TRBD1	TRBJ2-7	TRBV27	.	TGTGCCAGCAGTTTATGGACAGGGGCTCGGCAGTACTTC	CASSLWTGARQYF
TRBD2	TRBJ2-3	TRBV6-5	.	TGTGCCAGCAGTTATTCCGGGACTAGCGACACAGATACGCAGTATTTT	CASSYSGTSDTDTQYF
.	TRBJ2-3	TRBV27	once	TGTGCCAGCAGTTTAGGGGATACGCAGTATTTT	CASSLGDTQYF
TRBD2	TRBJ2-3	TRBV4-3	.	TGCGCCAGCAGCCAAGAAGAAGCGGGGGGTGACGATACGCAGTATTTT	CASSQEEAGGDDTQYF
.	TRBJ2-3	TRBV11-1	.	TGTGCCAGCAGCTTATCACAGATCGTCACAGATACGCAGTATTTT	CASSLSQIVTDTQYF
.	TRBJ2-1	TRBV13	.	TGTGCCAGCAGCTTAGGCCCCGGTAATGAGCAGTTCTTC	CASSLGPGNEQFF
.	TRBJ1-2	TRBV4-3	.	TGCGCCAGCAGCCAAGGTGTCAGCTCCTATGGCTACACCTTC	CASSQGVSSYGYTF
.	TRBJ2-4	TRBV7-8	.	TGTGCCAGCAGCTTAGACTTAATCGGGGACACCGGAAGCTTAGCCGAAAACATTCAGTACTTC	CASSLDLIGDTGSLAENIQYF
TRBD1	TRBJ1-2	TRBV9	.	TGTGCCAGCAGCGGGATACAGGGGGCCTATGGCTACACCTTC	CASSGIQGAYGYTF
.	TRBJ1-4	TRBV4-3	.	TGCGCCAGCAGCCAAATTACACTGGCAACTAATGAAAAACTGTTTTTT	CASSQITLATNEKLFF
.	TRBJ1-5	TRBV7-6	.	TGTGCCAGCAGCTTAGCGGGTCAGCCCCAGCATTTT	CASSLAGQPQHF
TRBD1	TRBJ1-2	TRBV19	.	TGTGCCAGTAGTACAATGGGACAGGGCTACACCTTC	CASSTMGQGYTF
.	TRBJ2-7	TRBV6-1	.	TGTGCCAGCAGTGGATGGGCCGAGGAGGGGAGATCCTACGAGCAGTACTTC	CASSGWAEEGRSYEQYF